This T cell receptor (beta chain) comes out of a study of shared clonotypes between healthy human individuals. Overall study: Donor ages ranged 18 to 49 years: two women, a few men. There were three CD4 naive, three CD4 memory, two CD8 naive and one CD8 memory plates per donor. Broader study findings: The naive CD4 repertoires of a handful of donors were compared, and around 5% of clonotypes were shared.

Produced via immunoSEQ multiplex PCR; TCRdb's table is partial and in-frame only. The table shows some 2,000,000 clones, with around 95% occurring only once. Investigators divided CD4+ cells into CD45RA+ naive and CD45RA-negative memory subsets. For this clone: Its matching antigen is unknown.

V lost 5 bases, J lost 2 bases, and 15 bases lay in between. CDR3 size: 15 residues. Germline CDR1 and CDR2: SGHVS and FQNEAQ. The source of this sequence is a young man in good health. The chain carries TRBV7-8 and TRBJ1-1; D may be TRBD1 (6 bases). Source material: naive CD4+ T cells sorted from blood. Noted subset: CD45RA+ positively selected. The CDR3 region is CASSRTIQGNTEAFF. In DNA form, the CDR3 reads TGTGCCAGCAGCCGAACAATACAGGGAAACACTGAAGCTTTCTTT.